This entry concerns a single T cell receptor beta chain. Its recognized antigen is unknown. No clone much larger than this one lies a single base away; base qualities are absent. This sample stems from a study of cytomegalovirus exposure and HLA in healthy donors (dated by TCRdb to the late 2010s). The study in broad terms: According to an earlier analysis of a few hundred of the donors, roughly 180 million T cells yielded some 110 million unique TCR beta sequences and about 280 Gb of sequence data. Roughly 310 gigabases of sequencing data and approximately 84 million unique TCR sequences were included in an early release covering around 600 HLA-typed donors. Of the 300 to 450 genotyped donors, approximately 80% were placed in the genetic ancestry cluster associated with self-reported Caucasian donors. The study aimed to test whether cataloging public T cell receptors could reveal signatures of past pathogen exposure. The T cell repertoires of some 670 subjects were profiled by immunosequencing and related to cytomegalovirus serostatus. Along with the 666-subject first cohort, a separate validation cohort of over 90 different subjects was used. To predict cytomegalovirus infection status, the study combined high-throughput TCR immunosequencing, statistical association of individual TCRs with disease status, and machine learning. To study patterns of TCR occurrence, a later analysis re-analyzed previously published TCR beta repertoires from 700 or so donors and added high-resolution HLA genotyping. In the later analysis, no new phenotypic data were used to find candidate immune exposures; instead, reliance was placed on TCR beta sequences and their occurrence across donors. To decide whether each TCR beta V gene segment behaved as functional or pseudogenic, an earlier analysis of approximately 620 of the donors relied on high-throughput TCR beta sequencing. Donor age, sex, ethnicity and CMV serostatus were collected together with the repertoire data. A later genetic analysis used genome-wide SNP genotypes for about 60% of the roughly 670 donors, treating that subset as a discovery cohort. Every repertoire in the discovery cohort had been generated on one and the same sequencing platform. Both class I and class II loci were covered by HLA typing, at four-digit resolution. The number of typed donors differed by locus: about 629-640 for A, B, C, DRB1 and DQB1; approximately 520 for DQA1; 606 for DPA1; and 400 to 480 for DPB1. Because of strong linkage in the cohort, four or five DR-DQ haplotypes were treated as single units for association and clustering. On average, about 200,000 unique TCR beta nucleotide sequences were sequenced per donor among a few hundred genotyped donors of the cohort, with about 17% of those sequences being non-productive. The investigation overall reported the following: The 87-base-pair reads could not distinguish some IMGT-functional V segments, including TRBV6-2 and TRBV6-3, so those segments were excluded. A later analysis reported that several top co-occurrence clusters appeared linked to parvovirus B19, influenza, CMV and Epstein-Barr virus. The study listed 170 or so TCR beta chains as associated with cytomegalovirus. Roughly uniform sequencing depth across donors was assumed in presence/absence analyses, although this assumption may not hold. A group of highly shared sequence variants was considered likely to be a technical artifact of the sequencing pipeline. Some 15 rarely observed V segments, including chromosome 9 orphons, were excluded from the earlier analysis of some 590 of the donors because counts were too low. In an earlier analysis of about 550 of the donors, most TCR beta V segments were observed in productive rearrangements about 87% or about 30% of the time, broadly matching IMGT annotations. A later analysis found that HLA-associated TCR beta chains were more clonally expanded and had lower generation probabilities than equally common non-associated chains. In a later analysis, around 15,000 TCR beta sequences were associated with specific HLA alleles at a false discovery rate of 0.05. HLA typing was unavailable for some donors at each locus, so association tests used only the typed subset. The classifier was reported to diagnose cytomegalovirus status with high specificity and sensitivity in both the original cohort and the validation cohort. A further reported finding was that TCR beta sequences accurately predicted the HLA-A and HLA-B alleles for most subjects in the first cohort. According to a later analysis, most CMV-associated TCR beta chains appeared to be HLA-restricted, and the HLA associations seemed to be driven largely by CMV exposure. In vitro tests confirmed that a few of the cytomegalovirus-associated TCR beta chains recognize cytomegalovirus antigens. CMV serostatus was the only immune exposure information available for the cohort. When HLA alleles, especially DR and DQ, strongly co-occurred, attributing TCR associations to individual alleles was difficult. An association between a missense DCLRE1C variant and V-gene and J-gene trimming of TCR beta chains was found in a later genetic analysis and replicated in an independent cohort. Correlated functional status among segregating V segments might be attributable to linkage disequilibrium, but an unknown experimental factor could not be ruled out. In a later analysis, TCR association rates were found to vary across HLA loci, with the most associated TCRs seen for DRB1 alleles and the fewest for HLA-C alleles. The authors suggested that the approach could potentially be extended to other disease states and immunological phenotypes. Across donors, most TCR sequences were observed very rarely, whereas some public TCRs were present in many individuals. This cohort had only TCR beta chains sequenced, and the lack of alpha or paired-chain data limited which features could be detected. A later genetic analysis reported fewer N-insertions in productive TCRs among donors in an Asian-associated ancestry cluster than the 666-donor mean.

To prepare the library, the immunoSEQ multiplex PCR assay was applied. A mixture of 60 forward primers for TCR Vbeta segments and 13 reverse primers for TCR Jbeta segments was used in the multiplex PCR. The CDR3 region of rearranged TCR beta genes was amplified from genomic DNA with a multiplex PCR assay. On the Illumina HiSeq System, the amplified TCR beta libraries were sequenced as 87-base-pair reads. In the paper's pipeline: A later analysis tallied around 82 million unique TCR beta chains across the 610 or so repertoires, and approximately 12 million of those chains were shared by two or more donors. Raw reads were error-corrected and collapsed into unique sequences with a nearest-neighbor algorithm that merged closely related sequences to remove PCR and sequencing errors. CDR3 sequences were aligned to IMGT reference sequences to assign V, D and J gene segments. For a sequence to be retained, at least a six-nucleotide match to both a V gene segment and a J gene segment was required. Rearrangements were classified as productive when the CDR3 lacked stop codons and remained in frame with V and J, and all other rearrangements were classified as non-productive. CDR3 was defined by IMGT convention, running from the second conserved V-encoded cysteine to the conserved J-encoded phenylalanine. The earlier analysis of about 500 of the donors excluded sequences that lacked an unambiguous match to a single V gene segment. An earlier analysis of several hundred of the donors called V segments functional above 56.7% productive rearrangements and segregating when the between-donor standard deviation exceeded 5%. A statistical classification framework was built for diagnosing cytomegalovirus status from the catalog of TCR beta chain sequences. In a later analysis, V and J genes were assigned by comparing TCR nucleotide sequences against IMGT/GENE-DB human TR gene sequences. The TCRdist pipeline was used in a later analysis to assign CDR3 sequences and most-parsimonious VDJ recombination scenarios. In a later analysis, each TCR beta chain was defined by its CDR3 amino acid sequence together with its V-gene family, and reads lacking a unique V-gene family were excluded. To address suspected cross-contamination and a sequencing artifact, a later analysis removed roughly 640 highly shared, low-generation-probability nucleotide sequences. In a later analysis, a clonal expansion index was calculated for each public chain from normalized within-repertoire ranks of inferred template counts. Generation probabilities in a later analysis came from a VDJ recombination model fitted to out-of-frame rearrangements, and those results were checked against IGoR. A later analysis scored TCR-TCR, TCR-HLA and TCR-CMV co-occurrence with hypergeometric tests, applying a repertoire-size bias correction to TCR pairs. To estimate false discovery rates, a later analysis permuted the HLA or CMV assignments 20 times. In a later analysis, co-occurring TCRs were grouped with DBSCAN, and TCRdist sequence similarity was added when clustering was performed within HLA-allele-positive subsets. For co-occurrence clustering, repertoires with fewer than 30,000 or more than 120,000 public chains were excluded, along with roughly 5 repertoires with anomalous nucleotide sharing. Not all clones reach the TCRdb copy of this immuneACCESS table, which keeps in-frame sequences only. Checked studies attribute under half of the gap to unresolved V genes and leave the rest unexplained. V and J calls and clone size are copied from that table; D and trimming were computed from the DNA. A total of around 150,000 clones appear in this sample, approximately 79% of them only once. About 7% of the sample rests with the top ten.

Reading the germline V gene (reference sequence) gives CDR1 LNHDA and CDR2 SQIVND. The trim is 2 bases for V and 4 bases for J, with a gap of 11 bases between the germline ends. The CDR3 goes from the cysteine to the phenylalanine over 14 residues. Kept here is only the CDR3 DNA, which spans 42 bases and is read in frame from base 1. In total, more than 500 healthy bone marrow donors made up the cohort. At the time of sampling, all cohort members were nominally healthy, though unrecorded immune exposures were likely present. The donor was CMV seropositive and was included in the group of 250 to 300 seropositive cohort members. Every donor gave a peripheral blood sample, and the peripheral blood mononuclear cells from that sample were used for TCR beta sequencing. The Qiagen DNeasy Blood Extraction Kit was used to extract genomic DNA from the blood cell samples.

Here the chain combines TRBV19 and TRBJ2-5, with no confident D gene call. This clonotype originated in a man in his forties in good health and CMV-seropositive. Sequencing input: PBMCs. The nucleotide sequence is given as TGTGCCAGTAGTATAATGCTAGTTGGAGAGACCCAGTACTTC. This gives the protein CASSIMLVGETQYF.